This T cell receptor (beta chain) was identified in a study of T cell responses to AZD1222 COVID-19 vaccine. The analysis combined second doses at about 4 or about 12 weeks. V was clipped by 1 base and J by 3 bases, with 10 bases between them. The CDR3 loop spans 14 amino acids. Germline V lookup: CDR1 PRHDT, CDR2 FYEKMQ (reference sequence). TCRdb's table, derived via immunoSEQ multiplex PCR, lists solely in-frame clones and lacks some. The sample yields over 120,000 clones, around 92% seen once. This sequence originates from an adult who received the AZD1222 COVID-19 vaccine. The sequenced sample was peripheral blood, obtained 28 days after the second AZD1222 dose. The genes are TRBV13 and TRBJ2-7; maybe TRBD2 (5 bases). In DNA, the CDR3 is TGTGCCAGCAGCTTAGAACCTGAGGGCTACGAGCAGTACTTC. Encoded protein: CASSLEPEGYEQYF.